This TCR beta chain was found in a study of blood T cell repertoires in COVID-19. Study at large: In each case, the material was cDNA or gDNA derived from T cells, B-cell-depleted T cells, or PBMCs.

Assay used: immunoSEQ multiplex PCR; TCRdb lists only in-frame clones, some missing. The sample carries roughly 310,000 clones, roughly nine tenths recorded once. With 6 bases clipped from V and 2 bases from J, the junction kept 10 bases outside the gene matches. The CDR3 consists of 15 residues. Germline assignment: CDR1 MNHEY and CDR2 SVGAGI. Cohort 3 recovered donors had two negative PCRs, clearance, or symptom resolution. Material for sequencing was PBMCs or T cells enriched from blood (not recorded which). The rearrangement joins TRBV6-5 to TRBJ2-7, with TRBD1 matching 7 bases. This TCR came from a man in his 60s who had recovered from COVID-19. DNA of the CDR3: TGTGCCAGCAGCTACCGACAGGGTGGTCCCTACGAGCAGTACTTC. Its protein product is CASSYRQGGPYEQYF.